Listed below are T cell receptor beta chains from one sample, sequenced in a study of T cell responses to AZD1222 COVID-19 vaccine. Profiled with immunoSEQ multiplex PCR; TCRdb holds only in-frame clones, not every one. Among 150,000 to 200,000 clones listed, roughly 88% were seen once. The sample in question was peripheral blood, obtained 28 days after the second AZD1222 dose. These receptors were taken from an adult who received the AZD1222 COVID-19 vaccine. Both conserved end residues are part of each CDR3. Fields, in order: V gene, J gene, clone size, CDR3 protein. Clone size, where shown, is once, few, many, or a class for clones that have expanded.

TRBV7-2	TRBJ1-1	NA	CASSLNGPGNTEAFF
TRBV7-2	TRBJ2-5	NA	CASSLGGRETQYF
TRBV21-1	TRBJ2-1	NA	CASSKAHKKYYNEQFF
TRBV12-3/TRBV12-4	TRBJ1-5	NA	CATQGARDQPQHF
TRBV5-4	TRBJ2-1	few	CASSAHGTPSYNEQFF
TRBV12-3/TRBV12-4	TRBJ1-5	NA	CASSFWGTQPQHF
TRBV6-2/TRBV6-3	TRBJ1-1	NA	CASSYPDSRQAPEAFF
TRBV6-2/TRBV6-3	TRBJ2-7	NA	CASSHTNEQYF
TRBV7-3	TRBJ2-7	NA	CASSLALGAEQYF
TRBV7-3	TRBJ2-2	few	CASSRLAGGISSTGELFF
TRBV3-1/TRBV3-2	TRBJ2-5	NA	CASSQECGTGVCQETQYF
TRBV7-8	TRBJ2-4	NA	CASSLTRGGKNIQYF
TRBV5-1	TRBJ1-2	NA	CASSLALDRASGYTF
TRBV5-4	TRBJ1-6	NA	CASSLDRTPRSDSPLHF